The T cell receptor beta chain described here comes from a study of response to subunit inactivated influenza vaccine. Germline trimming cut 4 bases from V and 0 bases from J; bases unmatched to any gene: 7. There are 16 residues in the CDR3. Germline V gives CDR1 LGHDT, CDR2 YNNKEL (reference sequence). Using its own MiXCR run on the RT-PCR reads, TCRdb lists one record per CDR3 protein. The data contain 500,000 to 550,000 distinct CDR3 sequences, roughly 25% of them seen just once; the ten biggest clones take up 2.5% to 3%. The data were also submitted as part of a second study, on T cells expressing NK-cell markers. That paper states: The TCR beta cDNA came from 5'RACE template switching with UMIs. In a handful of donors, dominant clonotypes made up roughly 25-60.1% of CD3+CD56-NKG2C+ cells.

The TCR was taken from a man aged 50 to 60 who received an inactivated influenza vaccine. The chain combines TRBV3-1 with TRBJ1-1; TRBD1 matches at 8 bases. The input for sequencing was CD4+ T cells sorted from PBMCs, taken 11 to 12 days after vaccination. Written as DNA, the CDR3 is TGTGCCAGCAGCCCCGGGACAGGATACATGAACACTGAAGCTTTCTTT. Translation: CASSPGTGYMNTEAFF. Full variable domain (remainder filled in from reference TRBV3-1 and TRBJ1-1): DTAVSQTPKYLVTQMGNDKSIKCEQNLGHDTMYWYKQDSKKFLKIMFSYNNKELIINETVPNRFSPKSPDKAHLNLHINSLELGDSAVYFCASSPGTGYMNTEAFFGQGTRLTVV.